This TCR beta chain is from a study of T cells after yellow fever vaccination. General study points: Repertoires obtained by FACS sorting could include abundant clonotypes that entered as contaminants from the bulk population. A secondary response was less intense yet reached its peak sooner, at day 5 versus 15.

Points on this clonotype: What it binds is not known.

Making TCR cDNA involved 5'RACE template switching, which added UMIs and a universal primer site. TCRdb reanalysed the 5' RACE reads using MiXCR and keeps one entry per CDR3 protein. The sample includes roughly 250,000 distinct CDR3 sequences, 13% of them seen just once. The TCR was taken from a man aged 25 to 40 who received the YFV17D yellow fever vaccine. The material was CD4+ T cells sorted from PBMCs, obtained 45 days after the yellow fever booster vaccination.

CDR3 bases: TGCAGTGCTAGACTAGCGGGAGCTGGTGAGCAGTACTTC. It codes for CSARLAGAGEQYF. The V gene is TRBV20-1, the J gene TRBJ2-7, with 10 nucleotides matching TRBD2. Germline V gives CDR1 DFQATT, CDR2 SNEGSKA (reference sequence). This CDR3 region has 13 residues. With V trimmed by 2 bases and J by 7 bases, 5 bases remained unmatched.